This TCR beta chain was sequenced in a study of molecular identifiers for immune sequencing clone quantification. Study-wide results and limits: Clones with over 20 RNA copies captured over 98% of effector molecules but under 1% of naive ones. Barcode sharing among identical TCR molecules could make large clones appear smaller.

Naive CD8 libraries came from approximately 20,000 to 1,000,000 sorted cells with 10%, 30% or 50% RNA. Remarks on this clonotype: Its matching antigen is unknown.

This CDR3 is built from 14 residues. Germline lookup yields CDR1 SGHRS and CDR2 YFSETQ. The ends were cut back, 1 base at V and 2 bases at J, with 10 bases in the middle. Generation of bulk TCR libraries relied on previously described methods and listed TCR primers. TCRdb itself ran the PCR reads through MiXCR, one entry per CDR3 protein. The sample carries about 510,000 distinct CDR3 sequences, 20% to 25% recorded once. The rearrangement uses TRBV5-1 and TRBJ2-7, with D possibly called TRBD1 or TRBD2 (5 bases each). The receptor comes from a human donor in good health. Some libraries in this study had Jurkat cell RNA spiked in. What was sequenced was naive CD8+ T cells from blood, with Jurkat cell RNA spiked in. The subset here: FACS-sorted CD8+CD4-CCR7+CD45RA+ naive T cells. CDR3 nucleotide sequence: TGCGCCAGCAGCTTGTGGCAGGGACCCTACGAGCAGTACTTC. As protein: CASSLWQGPYEQYF. Complete variable domain (other parts from reference TRBV5-1 and TRBJ2-7): KAGVTQTPRYLIKTRGQQVTLSCSPISGHRSVSWYQQTPGQGLQFLFEYFSETQRNKGNFPGRFSGRQFSNSRSEMNVSTLELGDSALYLCASSLWQGPYEQYFGPGTRLTVT.